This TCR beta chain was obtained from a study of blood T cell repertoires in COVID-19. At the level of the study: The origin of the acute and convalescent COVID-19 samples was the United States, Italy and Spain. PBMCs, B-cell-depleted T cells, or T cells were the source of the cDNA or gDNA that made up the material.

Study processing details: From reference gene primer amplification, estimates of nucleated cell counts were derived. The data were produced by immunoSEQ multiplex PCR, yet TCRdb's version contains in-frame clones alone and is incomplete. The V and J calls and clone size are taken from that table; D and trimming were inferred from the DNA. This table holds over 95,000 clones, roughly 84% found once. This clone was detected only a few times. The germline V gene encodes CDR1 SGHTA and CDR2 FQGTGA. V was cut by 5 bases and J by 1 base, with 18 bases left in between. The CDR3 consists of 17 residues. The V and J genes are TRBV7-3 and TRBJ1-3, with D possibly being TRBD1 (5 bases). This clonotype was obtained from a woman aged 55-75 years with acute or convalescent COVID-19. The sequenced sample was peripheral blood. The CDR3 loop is CASSLTGGSASGNTIYF. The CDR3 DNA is TGTGCCAGCAGCCTCACAGGAGGGAGTGCATCTGGAAACACCATATATTTT.